One and the same sample provided the 6 T cell receptor beta chains below, sequenced in a study of blood T cell repertoires in COVID-19 (dated by TCRdb to between 2020 and 2021). The library relied on the immunoSEQ multiplex PCR assay. The clones in this table, taken by TCRdb from immuneACCESS, are in-frame only. Not every clone is retained; where verified, under half of the shortfall comes from an unresolved V gene, and the cause of the rest is unknown. For this sample there are about 110,000 clones; about 88% appear just once. The ten largest clonotypes hold 2.1% of the sample. Sequencing input: peripheral blood. The receptors shown here come from a human donor in a cohort sampled during active COVID-19.

This clone has more than one count but fewer than ten. This chain links TRBV9 with TRBJ2-3, with D unclear. The V and J ends lost 4 bases and 6 bases respectively, with 9 bases between them. The length of the CDR3 is 12 residues. Per germline, CDR1 SGDLS and CDR2 YYNGEE. The CDR3 sequence is CASSQGVDTQYF. The CDR3 nucleotides read TGTGCCAGCAGCCAAGGAGTGGATACGCAGTATTTT. Supplemented by reference TRBV9 and TRBJ2-3, the full variable domain reads DSGVTQTPKHLITATGQRVTLRCSPRSGDLSVYWYQQSLDQGLQFLIQYYNGEERAKGNILERFSAQQFPDLHSELNLSSLELGDSALYFCASSQGVDTQYFGPGTRLTVL.

The chain is built from TRBV19 and TRBJ2-5, with D maybe TRBD1 (6 bases). The CDR3 contains 16 residues. V lost 5 bases and J lost 5, with 21 bases in between. In germline, CDR1 is LNHDA, CDR2 SQIVND (reference sequence). CDR3 residues: CASSGGRTLYWETQYF. The CDR3 nucleotides are TGTGCCAGTAGTGGGGGCCGGACATTATACTGGGAGACCCAGTACTTC.

The V call is TRBV4-2, the J call TRBJ1-6, with D maybe TRBD1 (5 bases). Trimming left V 1 base short and J 12 bases short, with 7 bases between. Looked up from germline, CDR1 is LGHNA and CDR2 is YNFKEQ. The CDR3 has 12 amino acids. The CDR3 bases are TGTGCCAGCAGCCAAGTGGGGGGACCCCTCCACTTT. This translates into CASSQVGGPLHF.

The J gene is TRBJ1-3, the V gene TRBV9; the D is unclear. V lost 4 bases and J lost 0, with 8 bases in between. The germline CDR1 and CDR2 sequences are SGDLS and YYNGEE. CDR3 length equals 14 residues. The CDR3 region is CASSPNLSGNTIYF. The DNA of the CDR3 is TGTGCCAGCAGCCCTAACCTCTCTGGAAACACCATATATTTT.

This chain joins TRBV28 and TRBJ2-1, with D possibly being TRBD1 (5 bases). CDR3 length: 14 amino acids. Germline CDR1 MDHEN, CDR2 SYDVKM. V lost 8 bases and J lost 3, with 14 bases in between. CDR3 sequence: CASGQGFNYNEQFF. In DNA, the CDR3 is TGTGCCAGCGGCCAGGGTTTTAACTACAATGAGCAGTTCTTC.

This chain's CDR3 is CASSQAGYTEAFF. The CDR3 DNA sequence: TGCGCCAGCAGCCAAGCGGGGTACACTGAAGCTTTCTTT. The rearrangement uses TRBV4-3 and TRBJ1-1; no reliable D call. The CDR3 runs 13 residues. V lost 1 base and J 3 bases, leaving 6 bases between the germline ends. In germline, CDR1 is LGHNA, CDR2 YSLEER.